This T cell receptor (beta chain) was observed in a study of blood T cell repertoires in COVID-19. Looking at the study overall: PBMCs, B-cell-depleted T cells, or T cells provided the cDNA or gDNA that made up the material.

The table came from immunoSEQ multiplex PCR; TCRdb's copy has only in-frame clones and leaves some out. The repertoire consists of about 260,000 clones, with about nine tenths occurring once and the leading ten covering about 4%. This receptor was obtained from a middle-aged woman with acute or convalescent COVID-19. The sample consisted of peripheral blood.

CDR3 coding DNA: TGTGCCATCAGTGCAGGCGAAGAAGCTTTCTTT. This translates into CAISAGEEAFF. The J gene is TRBJ1-1, the V gene TRBV10-3, with no clear D. Deletions cut 4 bases from V and 8 bases from J, with 8 bases between. Germline V gene lookup returns CDR1 ENHRY and CDR2 SYGVKD. The CDR3 sequence is 11 residues long.